The entry below describes one T cell receptor beta chain. What it recognizes is unknown. The V gene end was trimmed by 0 bases and the J gene end by 1 base; junction bases not matched to a gene: 2. The V gene's germline CDR1 is ENHRY and CDR2 SYGVKD. The CDR3 is 16 residues long. This entry comes from a study of T cells in localized non-small cell lung cancer. Findings and caveats of the study: Uninvolved adjacent lung showed the highest T cell clonality, exceeding tumor. Higher blood T cell density went with longer overall survival. The tumor had only one region sequenced, so heterogeneity remains possible. A median about 62 of the top 100 tumor clones appeared in adjacent lung.

The data were produced by immunoSEQ multiplex PCR, yet TCRdb's version contains in-frame clones alone and is incomplete. This sample has around 41,000 clones, with roughly nine tenths found just once. Sequencing was performed on peripheral blood, taken before any cancer treatment. The chain links TRBV10-3 to TRBJ2-2, with 7 positions matching TRBD2. This receptor was obtained from a woman aged 18-49 years with stage III lung adenocarcinoma. CDR3 nucleotide sequence: TGTGCCATCAGTGAGTCGGGAGGGGAGAACACCGGGGAGCTGTTTTTT. This gives the protein CAISESGGENTGELFF.